The clone carrying this TCR beta chain was seen repeatedly, ten times or more. Its matching antigen is unknown. The CDR3 totals 12 residues. Trimming took off 7 bases at V and 3 bases at J, with 10 bases between the two ends. CDR1 SQVTM and CDR2 ANQGSEA come from the germline V gene. Each sample used at least 6 million PBMCs. With a J-beta primer mix and a sample-barcoded 5' primer, a second PCR ran about 7 to 12 cycles. Each CDR3 protein gets one entry after TCRdb re-called the 5' RACE reads with MiXCR. Found here are 650,000 or so distinct CDR3 sequences, about 50% of them singletons; the top ten hold around an eighth. This sample was taken from a study of blood T cells in healthy people across ages. The study's findings and limits: TCR beta diversity correlated strongly with naive T cell percentage.

The sample consisted of blood. The chain is built from TRBV29-1 and TRBJ2-1; no clear D gene. This receptor was obtained from a woman of 80 years or more in good health. CDR3 protein: CSDTSGYNEQFF. The CDR3 region has the DNA TGCAGCGATACATCAGGCTACAATGAGCAGTTCTTC.